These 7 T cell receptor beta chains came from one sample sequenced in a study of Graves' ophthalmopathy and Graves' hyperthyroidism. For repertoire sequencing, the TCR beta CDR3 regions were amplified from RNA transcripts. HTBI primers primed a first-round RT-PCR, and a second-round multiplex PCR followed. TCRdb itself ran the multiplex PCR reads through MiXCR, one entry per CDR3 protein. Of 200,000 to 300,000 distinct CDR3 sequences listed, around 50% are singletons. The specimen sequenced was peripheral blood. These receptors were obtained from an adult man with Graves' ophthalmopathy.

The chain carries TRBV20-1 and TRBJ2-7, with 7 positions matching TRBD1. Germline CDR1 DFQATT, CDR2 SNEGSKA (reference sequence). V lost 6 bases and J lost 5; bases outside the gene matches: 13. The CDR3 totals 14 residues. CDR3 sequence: CSAASGTASNEQYF. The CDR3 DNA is TGCAGTGCCGCATCCGGGACAGCCTCAAACGAGCAGTACTTC.

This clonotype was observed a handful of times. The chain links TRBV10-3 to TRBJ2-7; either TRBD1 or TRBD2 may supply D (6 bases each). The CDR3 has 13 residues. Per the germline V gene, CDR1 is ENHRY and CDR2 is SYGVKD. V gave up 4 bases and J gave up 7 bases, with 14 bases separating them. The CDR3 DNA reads TGTGCCATCAGTGTCTTAAAAGGGGGGGAGCAGTACTTC. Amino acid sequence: CAISVLKGGEQYF.

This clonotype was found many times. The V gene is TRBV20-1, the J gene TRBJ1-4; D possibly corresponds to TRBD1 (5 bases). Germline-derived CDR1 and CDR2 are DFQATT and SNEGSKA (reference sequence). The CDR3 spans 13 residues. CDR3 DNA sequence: TGCAGCGCCCCGGGACCGACGGCGGAAAAACTGTTTTTT. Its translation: CSAPGPTAEKLFF.

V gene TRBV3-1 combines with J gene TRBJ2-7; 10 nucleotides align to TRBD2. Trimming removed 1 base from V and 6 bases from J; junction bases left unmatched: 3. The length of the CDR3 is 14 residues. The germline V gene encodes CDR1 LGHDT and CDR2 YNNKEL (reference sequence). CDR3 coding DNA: TGTGCCAGCAGCCAAGGCTGGACTAGCGGCGAGCAGTACTTC. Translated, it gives CASSQGWTSGEQYF.

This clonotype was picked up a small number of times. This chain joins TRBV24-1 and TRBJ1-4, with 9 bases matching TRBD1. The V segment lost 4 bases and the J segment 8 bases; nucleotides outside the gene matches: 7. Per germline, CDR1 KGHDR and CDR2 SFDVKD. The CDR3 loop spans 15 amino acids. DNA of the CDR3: TGTGCCACCAGTGACTCGGGACAGGGCGGCGAAAAACTGTTTTTT. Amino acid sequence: CATSDSGQGGEKLFF.

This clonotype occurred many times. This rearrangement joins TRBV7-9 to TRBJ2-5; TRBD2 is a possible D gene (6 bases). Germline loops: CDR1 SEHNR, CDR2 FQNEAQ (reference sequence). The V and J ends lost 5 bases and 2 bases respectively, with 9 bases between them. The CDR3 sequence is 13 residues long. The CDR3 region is CASSGTVQETQYF. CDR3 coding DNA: TGTGCCAGCAGCGGGACTGTTCAAGAGACCCAGTACTTC.

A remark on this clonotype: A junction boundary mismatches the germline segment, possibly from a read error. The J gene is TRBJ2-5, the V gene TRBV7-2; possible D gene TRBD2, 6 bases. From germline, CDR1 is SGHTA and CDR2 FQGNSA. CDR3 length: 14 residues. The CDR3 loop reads CASRAGPGGETQYF. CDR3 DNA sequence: TGCGCCAGCCGGGCGGGGCCAGGTGGGGAGACCCAGTACTTC.